A single sample gave rise to the 24 T cell receptor beta chains below, sequenced in a study of cytomegalovirus exposure and HLA in healthy donors. The PCR used 60 Vbeta and 13 Jbeta primers. Sequencing used immunoSEQ multiplex PCR; TCRdb keeps in-frame clones, though not all of them. This repertoire includes 65,000 to 95,000 clones. The source material was PBMCs. These receptors were collected from a man younger than 45 in good health and CMV-seronegative.

V usage is TRBV7-6 and J usage is TRBJ2-2; 7 positions agree with TRBD2. CDR3 length: 17 residues. The germline CDR1 and CDR2 sequences are SGHVS and FNYEAQ. J lost 0 bases, V lost 1 base, and 5 bases had no gene match. Here the CDR3 reads CASSLEGGPTNTGELFF. CDR3 nucleotide sequence: TGTGCCAGCAGCTTAGAGGGAGGGCCAACGAACACCGGGGAGCTGTTTTTT.

The gene calls are TRBV18 and TRBJ1-2; 9 nucleotides match TRBD1. The CDR3 loop spans 18 amino acids. V lost 3 bases, J lost 0 bases, and 11 bases stayed unmatched. In germline, CDR1 is KGHSH, CDR2 LQKENI. For the CDR3, the DNA is TGTGCCAGCTCACCGGGACAGGGAAGGAGGGTGGCTAACTATGGCTACACCTTC. Residues: CASSPGQGRRVANYGYTF. Full variable domain (missing parts from reference TRBV18 and TRBJ1-2): NAGVMQNPRHLVRRRGQEARLRCSPMKGHSHVYWYRQLPEEGLKFMVYLQKENIIDESGMPKERFSAEFPKEGPSILRIQQVVRGDSAAYFCASSPGQGRRVANYGYTFGSGTRLTVV.

The chain uses TRBV5-4 and TRBJ2-7; 7 bases fit TRBD1. The CDR3 runs 13 residues. V lost 10 bases to trimming and J lost 3 bases; unmatched junction nucleotides: 10. The germline V gene encodes CDR1 SGHNT and CDR2 YYREEE (reference sequence). CDR3 in amino acids: CAYAGDSYYEQYF. The CDR3 DNA follows: TGTGCCTACGCCGGGGACAGTTACTACGAGCAGTACTTC.

The chain couples TRBV7-2 to TRBJ2-5, with a weak D call TRBD2 (5 bases). The CDR3 loop spans 16 amino acids. Germline loops: CDR1 SGHTA, CDR2 FQGNSA. V was cut by 5 bases and J by 4 bases, with 20 bases left in between. CDR3 in amino acids: CASSQAGTVARETQYF. The DNA for the CDR3 is TGTGCCAGCAGCCAGGCCGGAACAGTAGCGCGAGAGACCCAGTACTTC.

The chain uses TRBV6-6 and TRBJ1-2; D may be TRBD1 (6 bases). V lost 7 bases to trimming and J lost 2 bases, with 14 bases between them. This CDR3 has 14 residues. The germline V gene encodes CDR1 MNHNY and CDR2 SVGAGI (reference sequence). CDR3 bases: TGTGCCAGCACACAGGGACGGAAAAACTATGGCTACACCTTC. Its protein product is CASTQGRKNYGYTF.

The chain employs TRBV5-1 and TRBJ2-5; weak D call: TRBD2 (5 bases). The germline gives CDR1 SGHRS, CDR2 YFSETQ. V was pared by 4 bases and J by 2 bases, with 15 bases between. The CDR3 consists of 15 residues. CDR3 residues: CASSPGGSYQETQYF. DNA of the CDR3: TGCGCCAGCAGCCCGGGTGGGAGCTATCAAGAGACCCAGTACTTC.

The J gene is TRBJ1-1, the V gene TRBV18, with 10 bases that match TRBD1. The J segment lost 9 bases and the V segment lost 5 bases, leaving 12 bases of the junction unmatched. The CDR3 is 15 residues long. Looked up from germline, CDR1 is KGHSH and CDR2 is LQKENI. The CDR3: CASSSPAGTGAKAFF. In DNA, the CDR3 is TGTGCCAGCTCATCCCCCGCGGGGACAGGGGCAAAAGCTTTCTTT.

V usage is TRBV4-2 and J usage is TRBJ2-7; 7 positions match TRBD1. Losses at the gene ends were 1 base for V and 3 bases for J; bases not matched to a gene: 6. Germline V gene lookup returns CDR1 LGHNA and CDR2 YNFKEQ. This CDR3 comprises 15 residues. The CDR3 loop is CASSQGQGPLYEQYF. The CDR3 nucleotides read TGTGCCAGCAGCCAAGGACAGGGCCCCCTCTACGAGCAGTACTTC.

The chain recombines TRBV9 with TRBJ2-7; D may be TRBD2 (5 bases). V lost 0 bases, J lost 7 bases, and 11 bases lay in between. CDR3 size: 13 residues. Looked up from germline, CDR1 is SGDLS and CDR2 is YYNGEE. The CDR3, as DNA: TGTGCCAGCAGCGTAGTAGCAGGCGGGGAGCAGTACTTC. It encodes CASSVVAGGEQYF.

The CDR3 here is CASSLSGGTDTQYF. DNA of the CDR3: TGTGCCAGCAGCTTGAGCGGGGGCACAGATACGCAGTATTTT. The chain is built from TRBV11-2 and TRBJ2-3, with 7 bases lining up with TRBD2. The CDR3 spans 14 residues. With V trimmed by 3 bases and J by 1 base, 1 base remained unmatched. Germline assignment: CDR1 SGHAT and CDR2 FQNNGV.

The rearrangement uses TRBV15 and TRBJ2-7; D possibly corresponds to TRBD2 (5 bases). V lost 1 base and J lost 2, with 9 bases in between. The CDR3 totals 14 residues. Germline-derived CDR1 and CDR2 are LNHNV and YYDKDF (reference sequence). CDR3 sequence (DNA): TGTGCCACCAGCAGAGGGAAGCGGCCCTACGAGCAGTACTTC. Translated, it gives CATSRGKRPYEQYF.

The chain has TRBV7-3 and TRBJ2-2, with unresolved D. V dropped 4 bases and J dropped 4 bases, with 4 bases sitting between them. This CDR3 has 12 amino acids. The V gene's germline CDR1 is SGHTA and CDR2 FQGTGA. The CDR3 sequence: CASSWLTGELFF. CDR3 coding DNA: TGTGCCAGCAGCTGGCTCACCGGGGAGCTGTTTTTT. Drawing the rest from reference TRBV7-3 and TRBJ2-2, the complete variable domain is GAGVSQTPSNKVTEKGKYVELRCDPISGHTALYWYRQSLGQGPEFLIYFQGTGAADDSGLPNDRFFAVRPEGSVSTLKIQRTERGDSAVYLCASSWLTGELFFGEGSRLTVL.

The genes are TRBV4-2 and TRBJ2-5, with TRBD1 matching 9 bases. This CDR3 contains 16 residues. Germline V gene lookup returns CDR1 LGHNA and CDR2 YNFKEQ. J gave up 5 bases and V 5 bases, and 12 bases lay outside the gene matches. This chain's CDR3 is CASSYPGQGFQETQYF. The CDR3, as DNA: TGTGCCAGCAGCTATCCGGGACAGGGCTTTCAGGAGACCCAGTACTTC.

The rearrangement links TRBV11-2 to TRBJ1-1; D not certain. The V and J ends lost 6 bases and 6 bases respectively, with 14 bases between them. The CDR3 extends over 13 amino acids. CDR1 is SGHAT and CDR2 is FQNNGV in the germline V gene. CDR3 region: CASSFSRRAEAFF. CDR3 sequence (DNA): TGTGCCAGCAGTTTCAGCAGACGGGCTGAAGCTTTCTTT.

The rearrangement joins TRBV5-1 to TRBJ1-3, with TRBD1 as a possible D gene (6 bases). The CDR3 extends over 15 amino acids. Trimming left V 2 bases short and J 5 bases short, with 14 bases between. CDR1 and CDR2 from the germline V gene are SGHRS and YFSETQ. The CDR3 DNA is TGCGCCAGCAGCTTAGGGTCAGGGGACCGAAACACCATATATTTT. Translated, it gives CASSLGSGDRNTIYF.

This sequence joins TRBV19 and TRBJ1-2; D is undetermined. This CDR3 comprises 14 residues. Germline CDR1 reads LNHDA; CDR2 reads SQIVND (reference sequence). The germline V and J ends were trimmed by 1 base and 7 bases, with 13 bases remaining between them. The CDR3 protein is CASSIGEGMGGYTF. The CDR3 DNA reads TGTGCCAGTAGTATAGGAGAGGGTATGGGTGGCTACACCTTC.

The DNA of the CDR3 is TGTGCCAGCAGCCCATCTAACTATGGCTACACCTTC. Protein sequence: CASSPSNYGYTF. This rearrangement joins TRBV5-8 to TRBJ1-2, with D unresolved. The CDR3 consists of 12 residues. Trimming left V 4 bases short and J 0 bases short, with 4 bases between. Germline V CDR1 and CDR2: SGHTS, YDEGEE.

V and J are TRBV7-8 and TRBJ1-3; 9 bases align to TRBD1. Per the germline V gene, CDR1 is SGHVS and CDR2 is FQNEAQ. The CDR3 loop spans 16 amino acids. With V trimmed by 5 bases and J by 4 bases, 9 bases remained unmatched. CDR3 coding DNA: TGTGCCAGCAGCCCGGGGACAGGGAGAGCCGGAAACACCATATATTTT. Translation gives CASSPGTGRAGNTIYF.

J is TRBJ2-5 and V is TRBV19; 11 positions match TRBD2. Trimming at V came to 5 bases and at J to 2 bases, leaving 4 bases not matched to a gene. Germline values: CDR1 LNHDA, CDR2 SQIVND (reference sequence). This CDR3 is 15 amino acids long. The CDR3 sequence is CASSRLAGQQETQYF. Written as DNA, the CDR3 is TGTGCCAGTAGTCGACTAGCGGGACAACAAGAGACCCAGTACTTC.

This chain links TRBV5-1 with TRBJ2-1; 7 bases align to TRBD1. CDR1 and CDR2 (germline): SGHRS, YFSETQ. J lost 8 bases, V lost 0 bases, and 8 bases had no gene match. The CDR3 length is 15 residues. For the CDR3, the DNA is TGCGCCAGCAGCTTGGGGCAGAGGGGGCAGGATGAGCAGTTCTTC. Its translation is CASSLGQRGQDEQFF.

As DNA, the CDR3 is TGTGCCACCGACGGTGCCTCGGGGGGCTTGTACGAGCAGTACTTC. Amino acid sequence: CATDGASGGLYEQYF. The V and J genes are TRBV7-2 and TRBJ2-7; D is perhaps TRBD2 (7 bases). V was pared by 10 bases and J by 4 bases, with 23 bases between. This CDR3 comprises 15 residues. Germline values: CDR1 SGHTA, CDR2 FQGNSA.

The gene calls are TRBV15 and TRBJ1-6; D not certain. Trimming cost V 4 bases and J 4 bases, with 5 bases left between them. The CDR3 extends over 13 amino acids. Germline CDR1 and CDR2: LNHNV and YYDKDF (reference sequence). CDR3 sequence: CATSTSYNSPLHF. CDR3 DNA: TGTGCCACCAGCACCAGTTATAATTCACCCCTCCACTTT. The full variable domain, rest sourced from reference TRBV15 and TRBJ1-6, is DAMVIQNPRYQVTQFGKPVTLSCSQTLNHNVMYWYQQKSSQAPKLLFHYYDKDFNNEADTPDNFQSRRPNTSFCFLDIRSPGLGDTAMYLCATSTSYNSPLHFGNGTRLTVT.

The J gene is TRBJ2-7, the V gene TRBV2; weak D call: TRBD2 (5 bases). The CDR3 runs to 13 residues. Trimming left V 8 bases short and J 4 bases short, with 15 bases between. Germline V gene sequence: CDR1 SNHLY, CDR2 FYNNEI. The CDR3 region has the DNA TGTGCCAGCGAGAGGGCAGGTTGGTACGAGCAGTACTTC. Protein: CASERAGWYEQYF.

The gene calls are TRBV5-1 and TRBJ2-5; TRBD2 is a possible D gene (5 bases). CDR1 SGHRS and CDR2 YFSETQ come from the germline V gene. V shed 0 bases and J shed 4 bases, with 10 bases lying between them. This CDR3 contains 14 residues. The CDR3 loop reads CASSLARAVETQYF. The CDR3 DNA follows: TGCGCCAGCAGCTTGGCTAGAGCGGTAGAGACCCAGTACTTC.